A single sample is the source of the 10 T cell receptor beta chains below, sequenced in a study of HIV-infected patients and healthy controls. The repertoire came from unfractionated whole blood and reflected all unsorted peripheral T cells. About 500 ng RNA was reverse transcribed with alpha and beta constant-region primers. Separate chain-specific third strand synthesis with multiplexing indices produced the alpha and beta libraries. Via MiXCR, TCRdb re-called the 5' RACE reads, giving one row per CDR3 protein. The sample gives around 7,100 distinct CDR3 sequences, roughly 9.9% of which show up once; approximately 15% is in the top ten. The sequencing here drew on blood, taken before antiretroviral therapy. The receptors were gathered from an adult with HIV infection.

This clonotype ranks as medium-sized. In DNA, the CDR3 is TGTGCCAGCAGCCAGGGAGCCTCTGGGGCCAACGTCCTGACTTTC. As protein: CASSQGASGANVLTF. V and J are TRBV3-1 and TRBJ2-6; weak D call: TRBD2 (5 bases). CDR3 length: 15 amino acids. Germline-derived CDR1 and CDR2 are LGHDT and YNNKEL (reference sequence). Trimming shortened V by 3 bases and J by 0 bases, and 6 bases separated the two germline ends.

This clonotype is termed medium-sized. The DNA of the CDR3 is TGTGCCAGCAGTGCCGACATAACTATGAACACTGAAGCTTTCTTT. The encoded protein is CASSADITMNTEAFF. V and J are TRBV6-1 and TRBJ1-1; D ambiguous. The CDR3 is made up of 15 amino acids. Per germline, CDR1 MNHNS and CDR2 SASEGT. V was trimmed by 4 bases and J by 0 bases, leaving 12 bases between them.

This sequence joins TRBV5-1 and TRBJ1-3, with D tentatively TRBD1 (6 bases). V lost 3 bases, J lost 3 bases, and 22 bases lay in between. CDR3 size: 18 residues. Germline values: CDR1 SGHRS, CDR2 YFSETQ. This CDR3 is CASSWGHPFLEDGNTIYF. In DNA form, the CDR3 reads TGCGCCAGCAGCTGGGGACATCCGTTCTTGGAGGATGGAAACACCATATATTTT.

By share of the sample, this clonotype is medium-sized. The chain links TRBV30 to TRBJ2-1; D tentatively reads TRBD1 or TRBD2 (6 bases each). Germline assignment: CDR1 GTSNPN and CDR2 SVGIG (reference sequence). The V end was cut by 3 bases, the J end by 5 bases, with 8 bases between. The CDR3 consists of 12 residues. This chain's CDR3 is CAWSRGHNEQFF. In DNA, the CDR3 is TGTGCCTGGAGCCGGGGGCACAATGAGCAGTTCTTC.

This clonotype showed up many times. This chain links TRBV6-6 with TRBJ2-7; D uncertain. Germline V gene data show CDR1 as MNHNY and CDR2 as SVGAGI (reference sequence). The CDR3 length is 14 residues. V was shortened by 5 bases and J by 2 bases, with 13 bases between the two germline ends. The DNA of the CDR3 is TGTGCCAGCAGTCCTTCGGGCAGAGCCTACGAGCAGTACTTC. Protein product: CASSPSGRAYEQYF.

In its sample, this clonotype was seen many times. Possible read error: a much larger clone is one base away. V gene TRBV4-1 combines with J gene TRBJ2-1; 11 positions match TRBD2. Germline V gene data show CDR1 as MGHRA and CDR2 as YSYEKL. The CDR3 spans 16 residues. Trimming removed 4 bases from V and 9 bases from J; junction bases left unmatched: 11. CDR3 amino acids: CASSRQGLAVSPEQFF. The CDR3 DNA reads as TGCGCCAGCAGCCGACAGGGACTAGCGGTCTCTCCTGAGCAGTTCTTC.

Only a few counts were recorded for this clonotype. The conserved final phenylalanine or tryptophan is absent from the CDR3, which likely points to a read error. The DNA is omitted, as the CDR3 cannot be located on it reliably, and the CDR3 follows TCRdb's listing. The CDR3 protein is CASSLTGGLQY. This chain connects TRBV7-2 to TRBJ2-5; the DNA was not used to check the table's D call, TRBD1. Germline CDR1 and CDR2: SGHTA and FQGNSA. The CDR3 extends over 11 residues, inclusive of both ends.

This clonotype was found many times. V is TRBV12-3 or TRBV12-4 and J is TRBJ1-1; D is undetermined. V lost 5 bases to trimming and J lost 2 bases, with 3 bases between them. CDR3 length: 11 amino acids. Here the CDR3 DNA reads TGTGCCAGCAGTCCTAACACTGAAGCTTTCTTT. Translating gives CASSPNTEAFF.

This clonotype was observed a few times. The chain joins TRBV20-1 to TRBJ2-1; 14 nucleotides agree with TRBD2. Germline values: CDR1 DFQATT, CDR2 SNEGSKA (reference sequence). The V gene end was trimmed by 6 bases and the J gene end by 7 bases; junction bases not matched to a gene: 5. The CDR3 runs 14 residues. The DNA for the CDR3 is TGCAGTGCCAGACTAGCGGGAGGGCCGAATGAGCAGTTCTTC. Encoded protein: CSARLAGGPNEQFF.

The sample holds many counts of this clonotype. The J gene is TRBJ2-3, the V gene TRBV3-1, with 8 positions matching TRBD1. Germline loops: CDR1 LGHDT, CDR2 YNNKEL (reference sequence). This CDR3 comprises 16 residues. Trimming cost V 0 bases and J 7 bases; bases outside gene matches: 9. CDR3 loop: CASSQDLTGVVHTQYF. The CDR3 nucleotides are TGTGCCAGCAGCCAAGATCTGACAGGGGTGGTGCATACGCAGTATTTT.